The present entry profiles one TCR beta chain with its context. The sample belongs to a study of blood T cell repertoires in COVID-19. In the source study's methods: Estimated nucleated cell counts came from reference gene primer amplification. Here immunoSEQ multiplex PCR was the method, and the copy in TCRdb shows in-frame clones only, minus some. V and J calls plus clone size are reproduced from that table; the DNA served to infer D and trimming. The sample yields tens of thousands of clones, 65% to 90% seen once. Material: peripheral blood. The origin of this receptor is a woman aged 55-69 years with acute or convalescent COVID-19.

The CDR3, as DNA: TGCGCCAGCAGTCAAGACGGGACAGGGAGTCATTTTCATCCTAACACCGGGGAGCTGTTTTTT. Residues: CASSQDGTGSHFHPNTGELFF. The chain uses TRBV23-1 and TRBJ2-2, with 9 bases identical to TRBD1. TRBV23-1 is assigned to the ORF class and has an uncertain function. V shed 2 bases and J 2 bases; nucleotides not matched to a gene: 18. The CDR3 spans 21 residues.